This T cell receptor (beta chain) is from a study of T-cell memory formation after mild COVID-19. Study-level findings and limits: CD8+ contracting clones occupied EMRA, while CD4+ ones occupied mainly CM and EM. Pre-infection memory carried some responding clones, suggesting that cross-reactive memory joined. Proof of SARS-CoV-2 specificity was absent for the second-wave clones that crested on day 37.

Worth noting for this clonotype: Antigen specificity is unknown.

Constant-segment primers were used for 5'RACE, and the resulting TCR alpha and TCR beta cDNA libraries carried sample barcodes and UMIs. TCRdb used MiXCR to reprocess the 5' RACE reads, holding one entry per CDR3 protein. The data hold around 440,000 distinct CDR3 sequences, with 18% observed a single time. Per the germline V gene, CDR1 is GTSNPN and CDR2 is SVGIG (reference sequence). Trimming pared 2 bases from V and 7 bases from J, leaving 12 bases between. The CDR3 extends over 13 amino acids. This sequence was found in an adult woman who had mild COVID-19 (a few samples of this study predate the infection). Cell type and time point are not known. The chain joins TRBV30 to TRBJ2-1; D is ambiguous. Sequencing used PBMCs or a T cell subset sorted from them (not recorded which). CDR3 sequence: CAWSLGMENEQFF. For the CDR3, the DNA is TGTGCCTGGAGTTTAGGAATGGAGAATGAGCAGTTCTTC.